This T cell receptor beta chain derives from a study of T cell repertoires in cytomegalovirus infection. Overall study: Both a matching HLA type and CMV infection were indicated by public TCR beta signatures.

TCRdb ran MiXCR on the reads and lists one entry per CDR3 protein. The table has about 190,000 distinct CDR3 sequences, about 30% seen once. The CDR3 loop spans 14 amino acids. V dropped 8 bases and J dropped 7; count of bases not matched to a gene: 11. The germline gives CDR1 SQVTM, CDR2 ANQGSEA. This receptor was taken from a human donor in good health (CMV status not recorded). Some clones in this sample may be carry-over from other donors' samples. Sequenced: PBMCs. The chain uses TRBV29-1 and TRBJ2-1; 10 bases map to TRBD1. The CDR3 DNA follows: TGCAGCCTTATTGGGGGACAGGGGTATAATGAGCAGTTCTTC. Its protein product is CSLIGGQGYNEQFF.